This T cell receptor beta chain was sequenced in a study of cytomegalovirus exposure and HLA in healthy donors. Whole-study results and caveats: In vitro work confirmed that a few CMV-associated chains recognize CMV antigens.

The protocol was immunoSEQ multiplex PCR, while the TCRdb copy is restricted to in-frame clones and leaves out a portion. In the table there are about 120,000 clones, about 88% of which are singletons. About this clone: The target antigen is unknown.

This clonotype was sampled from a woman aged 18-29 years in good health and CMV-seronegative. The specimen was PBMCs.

CDR3 sequence (DNA): TGTGCCAGCAGTACCATGGGACAGGGGTTATGGCAGTACTTC. Protein sequence: CASSTMGQGLWQYF. The gene calls are TRBV6-5 and TRBJ2-7, with 10 bases fitting TRBD1. Germline loops: CDR1 MNHEY, CDR2 SVGAGI. The CDR3 is 14 amino acids. V lost 5 bases and J lost 9; bases outside the gene matches: 10.